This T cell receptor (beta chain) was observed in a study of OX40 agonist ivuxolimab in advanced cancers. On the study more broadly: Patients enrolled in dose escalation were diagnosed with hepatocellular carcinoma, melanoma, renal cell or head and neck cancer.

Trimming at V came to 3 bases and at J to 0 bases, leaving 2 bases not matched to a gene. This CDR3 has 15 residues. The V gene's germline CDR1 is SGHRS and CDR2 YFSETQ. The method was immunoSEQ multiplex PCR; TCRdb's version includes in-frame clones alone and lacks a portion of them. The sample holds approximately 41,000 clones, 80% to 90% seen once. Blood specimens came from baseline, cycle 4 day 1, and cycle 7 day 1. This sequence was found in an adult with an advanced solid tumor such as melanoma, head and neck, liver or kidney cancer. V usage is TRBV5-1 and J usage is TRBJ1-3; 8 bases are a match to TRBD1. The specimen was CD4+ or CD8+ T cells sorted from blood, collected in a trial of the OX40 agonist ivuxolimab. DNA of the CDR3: TGCGCCAGCAGCTCTCAGGGGGCCTCTGGAAACACCATATATTTT. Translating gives CASSSQGASGNTIYF.